These T cell receptor beta chains were read from a single sample in a study of T cell changes during pregnancy in multiple sclerosis. TCRdb keeps only in-frame clones here, not all; method: immunoSEQ multiplex PCR. The sample includes about 74,000 clones, under 95% of them seen just once. This material consisted of peripheral blood, taken in the third trimester of pregnancy. These receptors were obtained from a female donor with multiple sclerosis, enrolled in a pregnancy study. The CDR3 runs from the conserved cysteine through the conserved F or W. The D gene is left open where the match is weak. A clone size is listed for some rows: how often the clone was seen (once, few, many), or a class if it is expanded.

-	TRBJ2-7	-	TRBV27	CASRLSRGSYEQYF	TGTGCCAGCAGATTAAGCAGGGGATCCTACGAGCAGTACTTC
TRBD1	TRBJ1-6	-	TRBV7-2	CASSLGDRRLSPLHF	TGTGCCAGCAGCTTAGGGGACAGGCGCCTTTCACCCCTCCACTTT
TRBD1	TRBJ1-2	-	TRBV6-7	CASSYFLQQGGQGYTF	TGTGCCAGCAGTTACTTCCTCCAACAGGGGGGGCAAGGCTACACCTTC
TRBD1	TRBJ2-2	-	TRBV11-3	CASSARQGDRGELFF	TGTGCCAGCAGCGCCCGACAGGGAGATCGTGGGGAGCTGTTTTTT
-	TRBJ1-1	-	TRBV5-4	CASSLRQGNTEAFF	TGTGCCAGCAGCTTGAGGCAGGGGAACACTGAAGCTTTCTTT
TRBD1	TRBJ2-7	-	TRBV7-8	CASSSRTGTYEQYF	TGTGCCAGCAGCTCCCGGACAGGGACCTACGAGCAGTACTTC
TRBD2	TRBJ2-3	-	TRBV5-4	CASSSRLGGGAATDTQYF	TGTGCCAGCAGCAGCCGGCTGGGCGGGGGGGCAGCGACAGATACGCAGTATTTT
TRBD1	TRBJ1-2	-	TRBV9	CASSVWDRGGGYTF	TGTGCCAGCAGCGTATGGGACAGGGGGGGAGGCTACACCTTC
TRBD1	TRBJ2-7	-	TRBV5-1	CASREWTGSYEQYF	TGCGCCAGCAGGGAGTGGACAGGTTCCTACGAGCAGTACTTC
TRBD2	TRBJ2-7	medium-sized	TRBV15	CATGPRGEGEQYF	TGTGCCACCGGACCGCGGGGGGAAGGCGAGCAGTACTTC
TRBD1	TRBJ1-4	-	TRBV4-1	CASSRDSYRGGDEKLFF	TGCGCCAGCAGCCGAGACTCATACAGGGGTGGGGATGAAAAACTGTTTTTT
TRBD1	TRBJ2-7	-	TRBV28	CASSPPRTGLYEQYF	TGTGCCAGCAGTCCCCCCCGGACAGGTCTCTACGAGCAGTACTTC
TRBD1	TRBJ1-1	once	TRBV6-5	CASSYRTGGDTEAFF	TGTGCCAGCAGTTACCGAACAGGGGGGGACACTGAAGCTTTCTTT
TRBD1	TRBJ1-2	-	TRBV5-1	CASSVSGTVNYGYTF	TGCGCCAGCAGCGTATCCGGGACAGTAAATTATGGCTACACCTTC
-	TRBJ2-6	-	TRBV28	CASSTGLEAGANVLTF	TGTGCCAGCAGTACTGGTCTAGAAGCTGGGGCCAACGTCCTGACTTTC
TRBD2	TRBJ2-1	-	TRBV5-1	CASSLGTSGGGINEQFF	TGCGCCAGCAGCCTAGGGACTAGCGGGGGGGGTATCAATGAGCAGTTCTTC
TRBD1	TRBJ1-1	-	TRBV28	CASSRGGGGAKAFF	TGTGCCAGCAGTCGGGGAGGAGGGGGCGCGAAAGCTTTCTTT
TRBD1	TRBJ1-5	-	TRBV15	CATSRETGRDQPQHF	TGTGCCACCAGCAGAGAGACAGGGCGAGATCAGCCCCAGCATTTT
TRBD1	TRBJ2-7	-	TRBV6-5	CASRQRGQGDEQYF	TGTGCCAGCAGACAAAGGGGACAGGGCGACGAGCAGTACTTC
-	TRBJ1-5	-	TRBV2	CASSERSGNQPQHF	TGTGCCAGCAGTGAACGGTCAGGGAATCAGCCCCAGCATTTT
-	TRBJ2-3	-	TRBV4-3	CASSQEGGMGGTQYF	TGCGCCAGCAGCCAAGAGGGGGGTATGGGGGGTACGCAGTATTTT
-	TRBJ1-3	-	TRBV14	CASSPLTTVPLGNTIYF	TGTGCCAGCAGCCCATTAACGACAGTCCCCCTTGGAAACACCATATATTTT
-	TRBJ2-1	-	TRBV5-4	CASSAGEYNEQFF	TGTGCCAGCAGCGCAGGGGAATACAATGAGCAGTTCTTC
-	TRBJ1-2	-	TRBV19	CASSAHQDLLWGYTF	TGTGCCAGTAGCGCTCATCAGGATTTGCTATGGGGCTACACCTTC
-	TRBJ1-6	-	TRBV4-1	CASSQAKHNSPLHF	TGCGCCAGCAGCCAAGCAAAGCATAATTCACCCCTCCACTTT
TRBD1	TRBJ1-5	many	TRBV19	CASRPDRARNQPQHF	TGTGCCAGCCGCCCGGACAGGGCCCGGAATCAGCCCCAGCATTTT
-	TRBJ2-1	-	TRBV10-2	CAIRGGTYNEQFF	TGCGCCATAAGGGGGGGTACCTACAATGAGCAGTTCTTC
TRBD1	TRBJ1-5	few	TRBV6-1	CASSTPGQSNQPQHF	TGTGCCAGCAGTACACCGGGACAGAGCAATCAGCCCCAGCATTTT
-	TRBJ2-5	-	TRBV7-7	CASSRTYQETQYF	TGTGCTAGCAGCCGGACATACCAAGAGACCCAGTACTTC
-	TRBJ2-2	-	TRBV19	CASKRRTGELFF	TGTGCCAGTAAAAGGCGGACCGGGGAGCTGTTTTTT
-	TRBJ1-2	-	TRBV18	CASSLSVNYGYTF	TGTGCCAGCTCACTGTCGGTTAACTATGGCTACACCTTC
TRBD2	TRBJ2-1	-	TRBV11-2	CASSRLAGDNEQFF	TGTGCCAGCAGTCGACTAGCGGGCGACAATGAGCAGTTCTTC
-	TRBJ1-2	-	TRBV5-1	CASSFDGLGRGSYTF	TGCGCCAGCAGCTTTGATGGATTAGGTAGGGGAAGCTACACCTTC
-	TRBJ1-4	-	TRBV4-3	CASSQAQGGAEKLFF	TGCGCCAGCAGCCAAGCCCAGGGAGGAGCTGAAAAACTGTTTTTT
-	TRBJ2-1	-	TRBV9	CASSVVGAPVYNEQFF	TGTGCCAGCAGCGTAGTGGGGGCGCCGGTCTACAATGAGCAGTTCTTC
TRBD1	TRBJ1-2	-	TRBV5-1	CASSSTGAAGGGYTF	TGCGCCAGCAGCTCTACAGGGGCCGCGGGCGGGGGCTACACCTTC
-	TRBJ1-1	-	TRBV5-1	CASSLASGVGNTEAFF	TGCGCCAGCAGCTTGGCGTCAGGGGTCGGGAACACTGAAGCTTTCTTT
TRBD2	TRBJ2-1	-	TRBV19	CASTVGGGSGGHREQFF	TGTGCCAGTACCGTGGGGGGGGGTAGCGGGGGCCATAGGGAGCAGTTCTTC
-	TRBJ2-7	-	TRBV4-1	CASSQVSRALHEQYF	TGCGCCAGCAGCCAAGTAAGCAGGGCCCTCCACGAGCAGTACTTC
TRBD2	TRBJ2-2	-	TRBV9	CASSAGLAGGSEAGELFF	TGTGCCAGCAGCGCGGGACTAGCGGGGGGCTCCGAGGCCGGGGAGCTGTTTTTT
-	TRBJ1-5	once	TRBV2	CASLYRLNQPQHF	TGTGCCAGCCTATACAGGCTGAATCAGCCCCAGCATTTT
-	TRBJ1-3	-	TRBV4-1	CASSQVGRGSSGNTIYF	TGCGCCAGCAGCCAAGTGGGGCGGGGGTCCTCTGGAAACACCATATATTTT
-	TRBJ1-2	-	TRBV30	CAWSVGRRDLYGYTF	TGTGCCTGGAGTGTGGGGCGGAGGGATCTCTATGGCTACACCTTC
-	TRBJ2-7	once	TRBV4-3	CASSQDPTPFYEQYF	TGCGCCAGCAGCCAAGACCCGACTCCGTTCTACGAGCAGTACTTC
TRBD2	TRBJ2-1	-	TRBV20-1	CSARLAETQFF	TGCAGTGCTAGACTAGCGGAGACGCAGTTCTTC
-	TRBJ2-1	-	TRBV6-6	CASSYWSNEQFF	TGTGCCAGCAGTTATTGGAGCAATGAGCAGTTCTTC
TRBD2	TRBJ2-3	-	TRBV7-3	CASSPRVAGGSDTQYF	TGTGCCAGCAGCCCCAGGGTAGCGGGGGGATCAGATACGCAGTATTTT
-	TRBJ1-5	-	TRBV30	CAWSVGSGNQPQHF	TGTGCCTGGAGTGTAGGGTCAGGGAATCAGCCCCAGCATTTT
TRBD2	TRBJ2-1	-	TRBV4-3	CASSTSGDYNEQFF	TGCGCCAGCAGTACTAGCGGAGACTACAATGAGCAGTTCTTC
TRBD1	TRBJ1-1	-	TRBV13	CASSLGALPPGQGATDTEAFF	TGTGCCAGCAGCTTAGGGGCCCTCCCCCCGGGACAGGGGGCCACTGACACTGAAGCTTTCTTT